The 32 T cell receptor beta chains below come from one sample, sequenced in a study of control samples from healthy donors and cancer patients. Repertoires were generated with immunoSEQ multiplex PCR, while TCRdb's copy carries only in-frame clones and drops some. The repertoire table contains around 190,000 clones. Material for sequencing was blood. All receptors come from a woman between 25 and 40 years old in good health.

The V gene is TRBV7-8, the J gene TRBJ2-7; 9 bases are shared with TRBD1. Germline-derived CDR1 and CDR2 are SGHVS and FQNEAQ. The length of the CDR3 is 15 residues. V lost 9 bases to trimming and J lost 6 bases; unmatched junction nucleotides: 15. The CDR3 sequence is CASEEGQGILLEQYF. The CDR3 region has the DNA TGTGCCAGTGAGGAGGGACAGGGTATTCTTCTCGAGCAGTACTTC.

The chain uses TRBV10-1 and TRBJ2-3; the D is unclear. The CDR3 runs to 17 residues. Germline CDR1 and CDR2: WNHNN and SYGVQD (reference sequence). Trimming shortened V by 2 bases and J by 3 bases, and 18 bases separated the two germline ends. CDR3 DNA: TGCGCCAGCAGTGAGCGCCGAGCAGTTTTGAGGACAGATACGCAGTATTTT. Protein sequence: CASSERRAVLRTDTQYF.

As DNA, the CDR3 is TGCGCCAGCAGCTTGGAAGGTAGCGGGGGGTTAGCCAAAAACATTCAGTACTTC. Its protein is CASSLEGSGGLAKNIQYF. The chain links TRBV5-1 to TRBJ2-4, with TRBD2 matching 10 bases. The V segment lost 0 bases and the J segment 0 bases; nucleotides outside the gene matches: 6. This CDR3 has 18 residues. CDR1 SGHRS and CDR2 YFSETQ come from the germline V gene.

The chain links TRBV11-2 to TRBJ1-1, with a tentative D call TRBD1 (6 bases). CDR1 and CDR2 from the germline V gene are SGHAT and FQNNGV. V was shortened by 1 base and J by 4 bases, with 10 bases between the two germline ends. The CDR3 is 14 amino acids. The CDR3 DNA reads as TGTGCCAGCAGCTTAGGTCTGACAGGCACTGAAGCTTTCTTT. This codes for CASSLGLTGTEAFF.

The V and J genes are TRBV6-1 and TRBJ2-7, with D tentatively TRBD1 (5 bases). The CDR3 is made up of 11 amino acids. Germline V gives CDR1 MNHNS, CDR2 SASEGT. Trimming took 3 bases from V and 12 from J, leaving 12 bases between them. CDR3 sequence (DNA): TGTGCCAGCAGTGAGGGGCGGACGCGGTACTTC. Its translation is CASSEGRTRYF.

This chain connects TRBV29-1 to TRBJ2-5, with D possibly TRBD1 on 5 matching bases. The V gene lost 3 bases and the J gene lost 5 bases, with 10 bases spanning the gap. This CDR3 is 12 amino acids long. Germline V CDR1 and CDR2: SQVTM, ANQGSEA. CDR3 protein: CSVDVRVETQYF. CDR3 DNA sequence: TGCAGCGTTGACGTCAGGGTTGAGACCCAGTACTTC.

The V gene is TRBV15, the J gene TRBJ1-1, with 7 bases matching TRBD1. V shed 6 bases, J shed 1 base, and the junction held 8 bases outside the gene matches. The CDR3 runs to 15 residues. The germline gives CDR1 LNHNV, CDR2 YYDKDF (reference sequence). CDR3 loop: CATRGTDPSNTEAFF. In nucleotides, the CDR3 is TGTGCCACCAGGGGGACAGACCCTTCGAACACTGAAGCTTTCTTT. Supplemented by reference TRBV15 and TRBJ1-1, the full variable domain reads DAMVIQNPRYQVTQFGKPVTLSCSQTLNHNVMYWYQQKSSQAPKLLFHYYDKDFNNEADTPDNFQSRRPNTSFCFLDIRSPGLGDTAMYLCATRGTDPSNTEAFFGQGTRLTVV.

The rearrangement links TRBV2 to TRBJ2-1; TRBD2 matches 14 bases. The CDR3 consists of 15 residues. From germline, CDR1 is SNHLY and CDR2 FYNNEI. V lost 6 bases and J lost 8; bases outside the gene matches: 6. The CDR3 DNA is TGTGCCAGCAGGGTGACTAGCGGGGGGGTCGATGAGCAGTTCTTC. Translated, it gives CASRVTSGGVDEQFF.

The rearrangement uses TRBV15 and TRBJ1-4; D possibly corresponds to TRBD1 (5 bases). Germline V gene sequence: CDR1 LNHNV, CDR2 YYDKDF (reference sequence). The ends were cut back, 3 bases at V and 7 bases at J, with 18 bases in the middle. The CDR3 sequence is 16 residues long. The CDR3 sequence: CATSSFQGAPSEKLFF. In DNA form, the CDR3 reads TGTGCCACCAGCAGCTTTCAGGGTGCCCCGAGTGAAAAACTGTTTTTT.

The chain uses TRBV5-1 and TRBJ1-2; a weak D match, TRBD1 (5 bases). CDR1 is SGHRS and CDR2 is YFSETQ in the germline V gene. Trimming left V 2 bases short and J 6 bases short, with 20 bases between. The CDR3 has 16 residues. In DNA, the CDR3 is TGCGCCAGCAGCTTAGTGGTCGCCCAGGGCGACAATGGCTACACCTTC. Its translation: CASSLVVAQGDNGYTF. The full variable domain, its missing parts supplied by reference TRBV5-1 and TRBJ1-2, is KAGVTQTPRYLIKTRGQQVTLSCSPISGHRSVSWYQQTPGQGLQFLFEYFSETQRNKGNFPGRFSGRQFSNSRSEMNVSTLELGDSALYLCASSLVVAQGDNGYTFGSGTRLTVV.

The chain uses TRBV7-9 and TRBJ2-1, with 8 bases lining up with TRBD2. The CDR3 extends over 17 amino acids. CDR1 SEHNR and CDR2 FQNEAQ come from the germline V gene (reference sequence). With V trimmed by 2 bases and J by 7 bases, 13 bases remained unmatched. In DNA, the CDR3 is TGTGCCAGCAGCTTACTTGGACAAAGCGGGGGTATAAATGAGCAGTTCTTC. Its protein is CASSLLGQSGGINEQFF. Full variable domain (outside the CDR3, taken from reference TRBV7-9 and TRBJ2-1): DTGVSQNPRHKITKRGQNVTFRCDPISEHNRLYWYRQTLGQGPEFLTYFQNEAQLEKSRLLSDRFSAERPKGSFSTLEIQRTEQGDSAMYLCASSLLGQSGGINEQFFGPGTRLTVL.

This chain connects TRBV27 to TRBJ2-3, with a tentative D call TRBD1 (6 bases). The CDR3 covers 15 residues. V was trimmed by 6 bases and J by 6 bases, leaving 19 bases between them. The germline V gene has CDR1 MNHEY and CDR2 SMNVEV (reference sequence). The CDR3 region is CASSTLRQGRDTQYF. In DNA form, the CDR3 reads TGTGCCAGCAGCACCTTAAGGCAGGGGCGTGATACGCAGTATTTT.

V usage is TRBV10-2 and J usage is TRBJ1-1; no definite D call. Germline-derived CDR1 and CDR2 are WSHSY and SAAADI. V was clipped by 2 bases and J by 0 bases, with 10 bases between them. The CDR3 spans 15 residues. CDR3 DNA sequence: TGCGCCAGCAGTGAGCGTGTCGAAATGAACACTGAAGCTTTCTTT. Amino acid sequence: CASSERVEMNTEAFF.

This rearrangement joins TRBV19 to TRBJ2-7; weak D call: TRBD1 (5 bases). This CDR3 has 12 residues. The germline CDR1 and CDR2 sequences are LNHDA and SQIVND (reference sequence). Trimming stripped 7 bases from V and 5 bases from J, with 12 bases between. The CDR3, as DNA: TGTGCCAGTAAAGGCAGGGTCGACGAGCAGTACTTC. It codes for CASKGRVDEQYF.

The chain combines TRBV6-2 or TRBV6-3 with TRBJ1-6; 8 bases line up with TRBD1. Germline V gene data show CDR1 as MNHEY and CDR2 as SVGEGT. V lost 0 bases and J lost 6; bases outside the gene matches: 10. This CDR3 has 18 amino acids. CDR3 residues: CASSYSRLSGQVNSPLHF. For the CDR3, the DNA is TGTGCCAGCAGTTACTCACGGCTATCGGGACAGGTTAATTCACCCCTCCACTTT.

This rearrangement joins TRBV4-2 to TRBJ2-2, with a possible D match to TRBD2 (6 bases). Germline V gene data show CDR1 as LGHNA and CDR2 as YNFKEQ. The CDR3 contains 16 residues. V lost 0 bases to trimming and J lost 4 bases, with 12 bases between them. The CDR3 nucleotides are TGTGCCAGCAGCCAAGATTGGGGGGTTCCCACCGGGGAGCTGTTTTTT. This translates into CASSQDWGVPTGELFF.

CDR3 nucleotides: TGTGCCAGCAGCCTGCGACAGGGCGGGAGTTCACCCCTCCACTTT. Its translation: CASSLRQGGSSPLHF. J is TRBJ1-6 and V is TRBV11-1, with 7 positions matching TRBD1. Germline V gene lookup returns CDR1 SGHAT and CDR2 FQDESV (reference sequence). Losses at the gene ends were 5 bases for V and 9 bases for J; bases not matched to a gene: 10. This CDR3 has 15 amino acids.

The genes are TRBV4-2 and TRBJ2-1; 8 nucleotides match TRBD2. Germline V lookup: CDR1 LGHNA, CDR2 YNFKEQ. This CDR3 is 13 amino acids long. V shed 1 base and J 11 bases; nucleotides not matched to a gene: 4. CDR3 in DNA: TGTGCCAGCAGCCAAGTAAGCGGGGGAAAGCAGTTCTTC. This encodes CASSQVSGGKQFF.

V gene TRBV7-2 combines with J gene TRBJ2-7, with a possible D match to TRBD2 (6 bases). CDR3 length: 15 amino acids. The germline gives CDR1 SGHTA, CDR2 FQGNSA. Trimming left V 5 bases short and J 6 bases short, with 20 bases between. In DNA, the CDR3 is TGTGCCAGCAGCGAACGGCGGAGGGTCGGAGCCGAGCAGTACTTC. This encodes CASSERRRVGAEQYF. The full variable domain, with the rest looked up from reference TRBV7-2 and TRBJ2-7, is GAGVSQSPSNKVTEKGKDVELRCDPISGHTALYWYRQSLGQGLEFLIYFQGNSAPDKSGLPSDRFSAERTGGSVSTLTIQRTQQEDSAVYLCASSERRRVGAEQYFGPGTRLTVT.

V and J are TRBV19 and TRBJ2-5; the match to TRBD2 covers 10 bases. Germline V gives CDR1 LNHDA, CDR2 SQIVND (reference sequence). V trimming: 2 bases; J trimming: 1 base; junction bases outside the gene matches: 1. The CDR3 contains 15 residues. The CDR3 protein is CASSITSGVQETQYF. The CDR3 coding sequence is TGTGCCAGTAGTATAACTAGCGGGGTCCAAGAGACCCAGTACTTC.

The rearrangement joins TRBV5-6 to TRBJ1-1; possible D gene TRBD1, 5 bases. The CDR3 spans 14 residues. Germline assignment: CDR1 SGHDT and CDR2 YYEEEE. V lost 4 bases, J lost 3 bases, and 13 bases lay in between. CDR3 sequence reads: CASSLSPGDTEAFF. In nucleotides, the CDR3 is TGTGCCAGCAGCCTTTCTCCGGGGGACACTGAAGCTTTCTTT. The whole variable domain, remainder taken from reference TRBV5-6 and TRBJ1-1, is DAGVTQSPTHLIKTRGQQVTLRCSPKSGHDTVSWYQQALGQGPQFIFQYYEEEERQRGNFPDRFSGHQFPNYSSELNVNALLLGDSALYLCASSLSPGDTEAFFGQGTRLTVV.

Turning to this clone: An end of the junction differs from the germline gene, which may be a read error. The rearrangement joins TRBV29-1 to TRBJ1-2; maybe TRBD1 (6 bases). CDR1 SQVTM and CDR2 ANQGSEA come from the germline V gene. The CDR3 runs 13 residues. The chain's CDR3 is CSVGSGQGLKVGF. The CDR3 DNA follows: TGCAGCGTTGGGTCAGGGCAGGGGTTAAAGGTGGGCTTC.

Notes on this clone: A junction boundary mismatches the germline segment, possibly from a read error. This sequence joins TRBV7-9 and TRBJ2-7; 12 nucleotides align to TRBD1. This CDR3 has 15 residues. Germline assignment: CDR1 SEHNR and CDR2 FQNEAQ (reference sequence). Written as DNA, the CDR3 is TGTGCCAGCAGCTCCGGGACAGGGGGCTCCTCCGAGCAGTACTTC. This translates into CASSSGTGGSSEQYF.

This chain uses TRBV12-3 or TRBV12-4 with TRBJ2-1; 8 bases match TRBD2. The V and J ends lost 1 base and 10 bases, in that order; junction bases with no gene match: 3. This CDR3 is 13 amino acids long. As DNA, the CDR3 is TGTGCCAGCAGTTTAGGCGGGGGGTCAGAGCAGTTCTTC. Its translation is CASSLGGGSEQFF.

This chain connects TRBV5-8 to TRBJ1-6; TRBD1 matches at 7 bases. The trim removed 4 bases at V and 0 bases at J, leaving 1 base unmatched. Germline assignment: CDR1 SGHTS and CDR2 YDEGEE. This CDR3 region has 15 residues. The CDR3 sequence is CASSRDSSYNSPLHF. The DNA of the CDR3 is TGTGCCAGCAGCCGGGACAGCTCCTATAATTCACCCCTCCACTTT.

V and J are TRBV30 and TRBJ1-1; D remains unclear. The germline V and J ends were trimmed by 7 bases and 9 bases, with 18 bases remaining between them. The CDR3 is 12 amino acids. Per the germline V gene, CDR1 is GTSNPN and CDR2 is SVGIG (reference sequence). This CDR3 reads CAFVKTGKKAFF. The CDR3 coding sequence is TGTGCCTTTGTAAAGACCGGGAAGAAAGCTTTCTTT.

The gene calls are TRBV5-5 and TRBJ1-2, with 9 bases fitting TRBD1. The length of the CDR3 is 14 residues. V shed 3 bases and J 7 bases; nucleotides not matched to a gene: 7. Germline assignment: CDR1 SGHKS and CDR2 YYEKEE (reference sequence). This CDR3 is CASSSGQGISGYTF. The CDR3 DNA reads as TGTGCCAGCAGCTCCGGACAGGGGATCTCTGGCTACACCTTC.

V and J are TRBV4-1 and TRBJ2-1, with 9 bases lining up with TRBD2. CDR3 length: 18 amino acids. Germline lookup yields CDR1 MGHRA and CDR2 YSYEKL. V shed 0 bases and J 3 bases; nucleotides not matched to a gene: 9. The CDR3 nucleotides are TGCGCCAGCAGCCAAGACGGGGCTAGCGGGGTTTACTACAATGAGCAGTTCTTC. It codes for CASSQDGASGVYYNEQFF.

This rearrangement joins TRBV27 to TRBJ1-1, with D maybe TRBD1 (5 bases). Trimming cost V 5 bases and J 1 base, with 17 bases left between them. Germline CDR1 and CDR2: MNHEY and SMNVEV (reference sequence). This CDR3 spans 16 amino acids. Written as DNA, the CDR3 is TGTGCCAGCAGTCGTACCTCAGGGTTCGGGAACACTGAAGCTTTCTTT. Translation: CASSRTSGFGNTEAFF.

The genes are TRBV4-3 and TRBJ1-6; tentative D call: TRBD1 (5 bases). V lost 2 bases, J lost 10 bases, and 24 bases lay in between. The germline V gene has CDR1 LGHNA and CDR2 YSLEER. The CDR3 extends over 18 amino acids. The CDR3 spells CASSQTPLRQGRGSPLHF. Written as DNA, the CDR3 is TGCGCCAGCAGCCAAACCCCCCTTCGGCAGGGAAGAGGATCACCCCTCCACTTT.

The chain combines TRBV9 with TRBJ2-7; 11 positions match TRBD2. This CDR3 comprises 14 residues. With V trimmed by 4 bases and J by 2 bases, 2 bases remained unmatched. Germline V lookup: CDR1 SGDLS, CDR2 YYNGEE. DNA of the CDR3: TGTGCCAGCAGCCTAGCGGGGGGAACCTACGAGCAGTACTTC. Protein sequence: CASSLAGGTYEQYF.

The rearrangement links TRBV5-6 to TRBJ1-6; D is unresolved. Trimming stripped 4 bases from V and 8 bases from J, with 10 bases between. CDR3 length equals 13 residues. The germline gives CDR1 SGHDT, CDR2 YYEEEE. CDR3 amino acids: CASSVASHSPLHF. CDR3 DNA sequence: TGTGCCAGCAGCGTAGCGTCTCATTCACCCCTCCACTTT.